These 21 T cell receptor beta chains were all obtained from the same sample, sequenced in a study of blood T cell repertoires in COVID-19. Assay: immunoSEQ multiplex PCR; the TCRdb copy retains only in-frame clones and omits some. Of about 58,000 clones detected, about nine tenths appear once; the ten largest clones hold 7.5% to 9.5%. The sequencing sample was made of peripheral blood. The source of these receptors is a woman aged 70-85 years with active COVID-19.

This clone was recorded once. V usage is TRBV3-1 (or the pseudogene TRBV3-2) and J usage is TRBJ2-3, with TRBD2 matching over 7 bases. The germline V gene has CDR1 LGHDT and CDR2 YNNKEL (reference sequence). This CDR3 is 13 amino acids long. V was pared by 4 bases and J by 7 bases, with 5 bases of the junction left unmatched. The CDR3 protein is CASSPGRGNTQYF. CDR3 in DNA: TGTGCCAGCAGCCCTGGGCGGGGGAATACGCAGTATTTT.

This clone appeared once. The V gene is TRBV7-2, the J gene TRBJ2-1; 10 positions match TRBD2. After removal of 5 bases from V and 10 bases from J, the junction contained 17 bases not matched to a gene. Germline CDR1 reads SGHTA; CDR2 reads FQGNSA. CDR3 length equals 17 residues. CDR3 DNA: TGTGCCAGCAGCGGTTTGTTTGGAACGATAGCGGGAGGCGAGCAGTTCTTC. Translation: CASSGLFGTIAGGEQFF.

The chain is built from TRBV7-7 and TRBJ2-3, with 7 nucleotides matching TRBD1. Unmatched junction bases numbered 16, after V lost 3 bases and J lost 4 bases. Germline V gives CDR1 SSHAT, CDR2 FNYEAQ (reference sequence). This CDR3 contains 18 residues. As DNA, the CDR3 is TGTGCCAGCAGCTTTTCGGACAGGAGGATTTCTTTTTCAGATACGCAGTATTTT. It yields the protein CASSFSDRRISFSDTQYF.

In this sample, this clone turned up once. The chain carries TRBV6-6 and TRBJ1-1; TRBD1 is a possible D gene (6 bases). Germline V CDR1 and CDR2: MNHNY, SVGAGI (reference sequence). The CDR3 contains 15 residues. Trimming stripped 5 bases from V and 9 bases from J, with 22 bases between. The CDR3 coding sequence is TGTGCCAGCAGTCGGGGGTTCTGGACAGAGGACCAAGCTTTCTTT. Protein product: CASSRGFWTEDQAFF.

The chain couples TRBV5-1 to TRBJ1-2, with D tentatively TRBD1 (6 bases). Between the trimmed V and J ends, which lost 9 bases and 5 bases, there was a span of 17 bases. The CDR3 runs to 13 residues. Germline assignment: CDR1 SGHRS and CDR2 YFSETQ. The CDR3 protein is CATQDPGTYGYTF. CDR3 nucleotide sequence: TGCGCCACCCAGGACCCCGGGACATATGGCTACACCTTC.

The V and J genes are TRBV2 and TRBJ2-7; TRBD2 is a possible D gene (5 bases). From germline, CDR1 is SNHLY and CDR2 FYNNEI. This CDR3 comprises 15 residues. With 3 bases removed from V and 4 bases from J, the gap between germline ends came to 16 bases. CDR3 region: CASSERTLTTYEQYF. In nucleotides, the CDR3 is TGTGCCAGCAGTGAGAGGACTCTAACAACATACGAGCAGTACTTC. The full variable domain, rest sourced from reference TRBV2 and TRBJ2-7, is EPEVTQTPSHQVTQMGQEVILRCVPISNHLYFYWYRQILGQKVEFLVSFYNNEISEKSEIFDDQFSVERPDGSNFTLKIRSTKLEDSAMYFCASSERTLTTYEQYFGPGTRLTVT.

The CDR3 loop is CASSILTGNTEAFF. CDR3 nucleotide sequence: TGTGCCAGTAGTATATTGACAGGTAACACTGAAGCTTTCTTT. This chain uses TRBV19 with TRBJ1-1; the D gene is possibly TRBD1 (6 bases). The V and J ends lost 2 bases and 2 bases respectively, with 9 bases between them. The CDR3 has 14 amino acids. Looked up from germline, CDR1 is LNHDA and CDR2 is SQIVND (reference sequence).

This clone appeared once. The chain is built from TRBV19 and TRBJ2-3, with a weak D call TRBD2 (6 bases). The germline gives CDR1 LNHDA, CDR2 SQIVND (reference sequence). V was trimmed by 4 bases and J by 1 base, leaving 12 bases between them. The CDR3 has 15 amino acids. The CDR3 sequence is CASSTSSDGTDTQYF. CDR3 bases: TGTGCCAGTAGTACCTCTAGCGACGGCACAGATACGCAGTATTTT.

This clone was observed a few times. The chain joins TRBV6-1 to TRBJ2-3, with 12 positions matching TRBD2. Germline values: CDR1 MNHNS, CDR2 SASEGT. V trimming: 2 bases; J trimming: 1 base; junction bases outside the gene matches: 1. The CDR3 loop spans 16 amino acids. Written as DNA, the CDR3 is TGTGCCAGCAGTGAATCTAGCGGGGGGGGCACAGATACGCAGTATTTT. It yields the protein CASSESSGGGTDTQYF.

The gene calls are TRBV10-3 and TRBJ1-2; D ambiguous. V was cut by 3 bases and J by 2 bases, with 7 bases left in between. This CDR3 spans 13 amino acids. The V gene's germline CDR1 is ENHRY and CDR2 SYGVKD. The CDR3 sequence is CAISDEGNYGYTF. In DNA, the CDR3 is TGTGCCATCAGTGACGAGGGCAACTATGGCTACACCTTC.

V usage is TRBV6-1 and J usage is TRBJ1-2, with 8 nucleotides matching TRBD1. CDR1 and CDR2 from the germline V gene are MNHNS and SASEGT. Trimming at V came to 6 bases and at J to 0 bases, leaving 9 bases not matched to a gene. The CDR3 consists of 16 residues. In nucleotides, the CDR3 is TGTGCCAGCAGAGAATTTCCGGGACAGGCTAACTATGGCTACACCTTC. Translation: CASREFPGQANYGYTF.

The rearrangement joins TRBV11-1 to TRBJ2-5; 9 bases match TRBD1. Losses at the gene ends were 3 bases for V and 5 bases for J; bases not matched to a gene: 7. The germline V gene encodes CDR1 SGHAT and CDR2 FQDESV (reference sequence). There are 15 residues in the CDR3. The CDR3 coding sequence is TGTGCCAGCAGCTTTCAGGACAGGGGTGGGGAGACCCAGTACTTC. Translating gives CASSFQDRGGETQYF.

As to this clone: Different DNA sequences within this sample yield the same CDR3. J is TRBJ2-1 and V is TRBV19; a possible D gene is TRBD2 (6 bases). The V end was cut by 6 bases, the J end by 3 bases, with 9 bases between. Germline loops: CDR1 LNHDA, CDR2 SQIVND (reference sequence). The CDR3 runs 13 residues. The CDR3 spells CASSMGLYNEQFF. DNA of the CDR3: TGTGCCAGTAGCATGGGACTCTACAATGAGCAGTTCTTC.

J is TRBJ2-2 and V is TRBV15; possible D gene TRBD1, 7 bases. Germline V gene lookup returns CDR1 LNHNV and CDR2 YYDKDF (reference sequence). With 1 base removed from V and 4 bases from J, the gap between germline ends came to 16 bases. CDR3 length equals 17 residues. CDR3 region: CATSRGRDRIFTGELFF. The CDR3 DNA follows: TGTGCCACCAGCAGAGGGAGGGACAGAATATTCACCGGGGAGCTGTTTTTT.

V gene TRBV4-2 combines with J gene TRBJ2-4; D is uncertain. Trimming pared 4 bases from V and 6 bases from J, leaving 13 bases between. CDR3 length equals 14 residues. Per the germline V gene, CDR1 is LGHNA and CDR2 is YNFKEQ. The CDR3 loop is CASSPTGGGNIQYF. CDR3 in DNA: TGTGCCAGCAGCCCTACCGGTGGTGGAAACATTCAGTACTTC.

This chain uses TRBV14 with TRBJ1-1; TRBD1 matches 11 bases. CDR1 and CDR2 from the germline V gene are SGHDN and FVKESK. CDR3 length equals 16 residues. Trimming cost V 6 bases and J 0 bases; bases outside gene matches: 6. Here the CDR3 DNA reads TGTGCCAGCAGTCAAAGGACAGGGGGCTTGAACACTGAAGCTTTCTTT. Encoded protein: CASSQRTGGLNTEAFF.

This clone turned up a few times. This chain joins TRBV5-1 and TRBJ2-5; D is undetermined. The CDR3 sequence is 14 residues long. V shed 2 bases and J shed 2 bases, with 10 bases lying between them. Germline V lookup: CDR1 SGHRS, CDR2 YFSETQ. The CDR3: CASSLAQPQETQYF. CDR3 nucleotides: TGCGCCAGCAGCTTAGCACAGCCACAAGAGACCCAGTACTTC.

The CDR3 coding sequence is TGTGCCAGCAGCCAAGCCTTATACGGGTTTCGCAATGAGCAGTTCTTC. Translated: CASSQALYGFRNEQFF. The chain carries TRBV3-1 (or the pseudogene TRBV3-2) and TRBJ2-1; D remains unclear. Germline V lookup: CDR1 LGHDT, CDR2 YNNKEL (reference sequence). The germline V and J ends were trimmed by 1 base and 6 bases, with 16 bases remaining between them. This CDR3 contains 16 residues.

In this sample, this clone turned up a few times. In DNA, the CDR3 is TGTGCCAGCAGCCTCGGAGGGACAGCATTCTACGAGCAGTACTTC. Its protein product is CASSLGGTAFYEQYF. This sequence joins TRBV28 and TRBJ2-7; TRBD1 is a possible D gene (7 bases). Germline V gene lookup returns CDR1 MDHEN and CDR2 SYDVKM. The germline V and J ends were trimmed by 6 bases and 3 bases, with 18 bases remaining between them. The CDR3 loop spans 15 amino acids.

The chain links TRBV7-9 to TRBJ2-1; D is perhaps TRBD1 (6 bases). The CDR3 has 16 amino acids. The V and J ends lost 4 bases and 2 bases respectively, with 15 bases between them. CDR1 and CDR2 (germline): SEHNR, FQNEAQ (reference sequence). The CDR3 region is CASSSRDTVAYNEQFF. CDR3 sequence (DNA): TGTGCCAGCAGCTCCCGGGACACGGTGGCCTACAATGAGCAGTTCTTC.

The J gene is TRBJ2-1, the V gene TRBV11-2; possible D gene TRBD2, 5 bases. This CDR3 region has 14 residues. Trimming removed 5 bases at V and 7 bases at J, with 15 bases between. In germline, CDR1 is SGHAT, CDR2 FQNNGV. The CDR3 region is CASSGDRAGNEQFF. Here the CDR3 DNA reads TGTGCCAGCAGCGGCGATCGGGCGGGTAATGAGCAGTTCTTC.